Following are 3 T cell receptor beta chains from one sample sequenced in a study of cytotoxic CD8 clonotypes in ibrutinib-treated CLL. Sequenced by immunoSEQ multiplex PCR; TCRdb stores in-frame clones only, minus some. This table has around 300,000 clones, approximately 80% appearing once. Here the sequenced sample was PBMCs, taken before ibrutinib treatment. These TCRs come from a human donor with chronic lymphocytic leukemia.

This rearrangement joins TRBV5-6 to TRBJ2-5; weak D call: TRBD2 (5 bases). The V end was cut by 0 bases, the J end by 4 bases, with 10 bases between. Germline assignment: CDR1 SGHDT and CDR2 YYEEEE. The CDR3 is 14 residues long. The CDR3 loop reads CASSLVSAGETQYF. CDR3 DNA sequence: TGTGCCAGCAGCTTGGTTAGCGCAGGAGAGACCCAGTACTTC. Supplemented by reference TRBV5-6 and TRBJ2-5, the full variable domain reads DAGVTQSPTHLIKTRGQQVTLRCSPKSGHDTVSWYQQALGQGPQFIFQYYEEEERQRGNFPDRFSGHQFPNYSSELNVNALLLGDSALYLCASSLVSAGETQYFGPGTRLLVL.

The chain couples TRBV9 to TRBJ1-2; D uncertain. Germline values: CDR1 SGDLS, CDR2 YYNGEE. This CDR3 spans 12 amino acids. V gave up 7 bases and J gave up 8 bases, with 15 bases separating them. The CDR3 region is CASGGQAGGYTF. The CDR3 nucleotides read TGTGCCAGCGGAGGGCAGGCCGGCGGCTACACCTTC.

This clone appeared a single time. V gene TRBV9 combines with J gene TRBJ1-2; 10 bases fit TRBD1. This CDR3 is built from 14 residues. The V gene end was trimmed by 2 bases and the J gene end by 9 bases; junction bases not matched to a gene: 7. Germline CDR1 reads SGDLS; CDR2 reads YYNGEE. In DNA, the CDR3 is TGTGCCAGCAGCGTGGGGGACAGGGGTGTGCGCTACACCTTC. This gives the protein CASSVGDRGVRYTF.